The rows below give T cell receptor beta chains drawn from one sample of a study of cytomegalovirus exposure and HLA in healthy donors. Produced via immunoSEQ multiplex PCR; TCRdb's table is partial and in-frame only. The sample yields over 50,000 clones, 68% seen once. Sequencing was done on a sample of PBMCs. The source is a man aged 35 to 55 in good health and CMV-seropositive. CDR3s include the opening cysteine and the closing phenylalanine or tryptophan. A D gene is named only where the DNA matches it firmly. Not all rows give a size; the values are once, few, many and, for expanded clones, a class.

d_call	j_call	v_call	clone_size	cdr3_length	cdr3_aa	cdr3_nt
TRBD2	TRBJ2-1	TRBV27	NA	15	CASRLLAGSYNEQFF	TGTGCCAGCAGACTACTAGCGGGAAGCTACAATGAGCAGTTCTTC
NA	TRBJ2-3	TRBV29-1	NA	12	CSVDQNTDTQYF	TGCAGCGTTGATCAGAACACAGATACGCAGTATTTT
NA	TRBJ1-2	TRBV7-9	NA	13	CASSPLGAGGYTF	TGTGCCAGCAGCCCGTTGGGGGCGGGTGGCTACACCTTC
NA	TRBJ2-7	TRBV4-1	many	16	CASSHILTQVPYEQYF	TGCGCCAGCAGCCACATACTTACGCAGGTCCCCTACGAGCAGTACTTC
TRBD1	TRBJ1-4	TRBV28	NA	15	CASSSETGVGEKLFF	TGTGCCAGCAGTTCAGAGACAGGGGTTGGTGAAAAACTGTTTTTT
TRBD1	TRBJ2-1	TRBV29-1	NA	15	CSVEGPGQGIYEQFF	TGCAGCGTTGAAGGTCCGGGACAGGGGATTTATGAGCAGTTCTTC
NA	TRBJ2-1	TRBV7-6	NA	14	CASSLEGQSPEQFF	TGTGCCAGCAGCTTAGAAGGACAGAGTCCTGAGCAGTTCTTC
TRBD1	TRBJ2-7	TRBV4-1	NA	14	CASSFGTATGEQYF	TGCGCCAGCAGTTTCGGGACAGCCACCGGCGAGCAGTACTTC
NA	TRBJ1-6	TRBV19	few	17	CASSTYRVRSGDSPLHF	TGTGCCAGTAGTACCTACAGGGTACGGAGTGGCGATTCACCCCTCCACTTT
TRBD1	TRBJ1-2	TRBV2	NA	15	CASSLERPQGAGYTF	TGTGCCAGCAGTCTCGAACGCCCGCAGGGGGCCGGCTACACCTTC
TRBD1	TRBJ1-4	TRBV6-5	NA	15	CASSHATGVVEKLFF	TGTGCCAGCAGTCACGCGACAGGGGTAGTTGAAAAACTGTTTTTT
TRBD2	TRBJ2-2	TRBV4-3	NA	15	CASSQGFSGTGELFF	TGCGCCAGCAGCCAAGGGTTTAGCGGGACCGGGGAGCTGTTTTTT
NA	TRBJ2-5	TRBV30	NA	13	CAWSGSLGETQYF	TGTGCCTGGAGTGGTTCACTTGGAGAGACCCAGTACTTC
TRBD2	TRBJ2-5	TRBV7-6	NA	15	CASSLISGKGETQYF	TGTGCCAGCAGCTTAATTAGCGGGAAAGGAGAGACCCAGTACTTC
NA	TRBJ1-4	TRBV2	NA	12	CASRFSDEKLFF	TGTGCCAGCCGTTTTAGTGATGAAAAACTGTTTTTT
NA	TRBJ1-1	TRBV30	NA	13	CAWSGRGGTEAFF	TGTGCCTGGAGTGGACGGGGAGGAACTGAAGCTTTCTTT
NA	TRBJ2-7	TRBV6-1	few	12	CASSDGTYEQYF	TGTGCCAGCAGTGACGGTACCTACGAGCAGTACTTC